This T cell receptor (beta chain) was found in a study of blood T cell repertoires in COVID-19. For the study at large: Samples taken during acute and convalescent COVID-19 were collected in the United States, Italy and Spain. PBMCs, B-cell-depleted T cells, or T cells were the source of the cDNA or gDNA that made up the material.

CDR1 is MNHEY and CDR2 is SMNVEV in the germline V gene (reference sequence). V was pared by 7 bases and J by 1 base, with 11 bases between. This CDR3 comprises 15 residues. Authors' analysis steps: Cell counts per sample came from amplifying reference gene primers. Profiling relied on immunoSEQ multiplex PCR, and the TCRdb table lists in-frame clones only, not all of them. Clonal size and the V and J genes are those of that table, whereas D and trimming came from the DNA. This table has 100,000 to 150,000 clones, 83% appearing once. The gene calls are TRBV27 and TRBJ1-6; D possibly corresponds to TRBD1 (5 bases). The clonotype originates from an elderly man with active or convalescent COVID-19. The sequencing input was peripheral blood. The CDR3: CASKMRQSYNSPLHF. The CDR3 nucleotides read TGTGCCAGCAAGATGAGACAGTCCTATAATTCACCCCTCCACTTT.